A single sample gave rise to the 7 T cell receptor beta chains below, sequenced in a study of long-term antiretroviral therapy in people with HIV. Runs used v3.0 of the immunoSEQ assay and were done at survey level. Assay: immunoSEQ multiplex PCR; the TCRdb copy retains only in-frame clones and omits some. The table has about 16,000 clones, 77% seen once. This sample comprised unsorted PBMCs, obtained 2.1 years after starting antiretroviral therapy. These TCRs come from a man in his forties or fifties with HIV.

The chain has TRBV6-6 and TRBJ1-5, with D hard to call. This CDR3 has 15 amino acids. V dropped 6 bases and J dropped 0 bases, with 12 bases sitting between them. Germline V gives CDR1 MNHNY, CDR2 SVGAGI (reference sequence). CDR3 coding DNA: TGTGCCAGCAGGCCGCAGGATTATAGCAATCAGCCCCAGCATTTT. Its protein is CASRPQDYSNQPQHF.

In nucleotides, the CDR3 is TGCGCCAGCAGTGAGATAGGACTTTTCCACACTGAAGCTTTCTTT. Translating it yields CASSEIGLFHTEAFF. The chain combines TRBV10-2 with TRBJ1-1; D call uncertain. This CDR3 comprises 15 residues. Germline V CDR1 and CDR2: WSHSY, SAAADI. Deletions cut 2 bases from V and 3 bases from J, with 13 bases between.

This rearrangement joins TRBV5-1 to TRBJ2-7; no firm D call. The CDR3 totals 14 residues. CDR1 and CDR2 (germline): SGHRS, YFSETQ. V shed 0 bases and J shed 5 bases, with 12 bases lying between them. The CDR3 DNA follows: TGCGCCAGCAGCTTGGGATCGGGTTCGGACGAGCAGTACTTC. Amino acid sequence: CASSLGSGSDEQYF. The variable domain in full, with the rest retrieved from reference TRBV5-1 and TRBJ2-7, is KAGVTQTPRYLIKTRGQQVTLSCSPISGHRSVSWYQQTPGQGLQFLFEYFSETQRNKGNFPGRFSGRQFSNSRSEMNVSTLELGDSALYLCASSLGSGSDEQYFGPGTRLTVT.

The rearrangement links TRBV11-2 to TRBJ2-3, with no clear D. V lost 2 bases and J 2 bases, leaving 8 bases between the germline ends. Germline loops: CDR1 SGHAT, CDR2 FQNNGV. CDR3 length: 14 amino acids. The CDR3 reads CASSLLQLTDTQYF. The CDR3 DNA reads TGTGCCAGCAGCTTACTGCAACTCACAGATACGCAGTATTTT.

J is TRBJ2-2 and V is TRBV2; 8 nucleotides match TRBD2. Germline CDR1 reads SNHLY; CDR2 reads FYNNEI. V shed 6 bases, J shed 7 bases, and the junction held 10 bases outside the gene matches. This CDR3 has 15 residues. The CDR3 sequence is CASSGGLEGSGELFF. Written as DNA, the CDR3 is TGTGCCAGCAGCGGGGGACTAGAGGGTAGCGGGGAGCTGTTTTTT.

The J gene is TRBJ1-5, the V gene TRBV6-5; no clear D. Germline V lookup: CDR1 MNHEY, CDR2 SVGAGI. The CDR3 sequence is 15 residues long. V was cut by 5 bases and J by 3 bases, with 14 bases left in between. The CDR3 loop reads CASSPLGEINQPQHF. Written as DNA, the CDR3 is TGTGCCAGCAGTCCCCTTGGGGAGATCAATCAGCCCCAGCATTTT.

V usage is TRBV10-3 and J usage is TRBJ1-1; D unclear. The CDR3 contains 13 residues. Trimming left V 3 bases short and J 3 bases short, with 8 bases between. The germline gives CDR1 ENHRY, CDR2 SYGVKD. CDR3 sequence: CAISEGPYTEAFF. CDR3 DNA sequence: TGTGCCATCAGTGAAGGCCCGTACACTGAAGCTTTCTTT.